This T cell receptor beta chain was documented in a study of human T cells and chemical hapten exposure. Overall study results and limits: Relative to control repertoires, expanded TCRs gave rise to significantly more large CDR3 similarity clusters.

This sample's time point: pre-sensitization, week 0. Treatment meaning: therapeutic diphenylcyclopropenone sensitization with weekly scalp DPC. The drawing of blood occurred before each patch test was applied. TCRdb analysed the RACE reads with MiXCR anew, one entry per CDR3 protein. Altogether some 300,000 distinct CDR3 sequences are present, about 5% being singletons, with the ten largest covering more than 8%. A remark on this clonotype: Its target is not known.

V lost 8 bases, J lost 1 base, and 13 bases lay in between. The germline gives CDR1 SGHRS, CDR2 YFSETQ. The CDR3 length is 14 residues. Source: whole blood, taken in connection with sensitization to the hapten diphenylcyclopropenone (DPC). This chain joins TRBV5-1 and TRBJ2-1, with a possible D match to TRBD1 (6 bases). The clonotype was recovered from a woman younger than 30 with alopecia areata. Some clones in this sample may be carry-over from other donors' samples. CDR3 coding DNA: TGCGCCAGTTCGGACAGCGGATCCTACAATGAGCAGTTCTTC. Protein product: CASSDSGSYNEQFF.